These T cell receptor beta chains were read from a single sample in a study of T and B cells in COVID-19 patients. TCRdb reprocessed the multiplex PCR reads with MiXCR, giving one entry per CDR3 protein. Of 950 to 1,100 distinct CDR3 sequences listed, around 20% were seen once; the top ten hold 55% to 80%. Material: blood. These receptors all stem from a human donor with active COVID-19. The donor label of this sample is uncertain. Both conserved end residues are part of each CDR3. D genes are given only for firm matches. A clone size is listed for some rows: how often the clone was seen (once, few, many), or a class if it is expanded.

CDR3	DNA	V	J	D	size
CASSSSQQSTDTQYF	TGTGCCAGCAGTTCCTCCCAGCAGAGCACAGATACGCAGTATTTT	TRBV12-3/TRBV12-4	TRBJ2-3	.	many
CSAREGAGVDEQYF	TGCAGTGCTAGAGAGGGGGCAGGGGTGGACGAGCAGTACTTC	TRBV20-1	TRBJ2-7	.	few
CAIDMTAGGPYQETQYF	TGTGCCATCGACATGACAGCGGGAGGACCTTATCAAGAGACCCAGTACTTC	TRBV21-1	TRBJ2-5	.	few
CASSADNSPGGGQYF	TGTGCCAGCAGCGCTGATAACTCCCCAGGCGGGGGTCAGTACTTC	TRBV13	TRBJ2-4	TRBD2	medium-sized
CATSKDWANQGEQFF	TGTGCCACCAGCAAAGATTGGGCGAACCAGGGTGAGCAGTTTTTC	TRBV15	TRBJ2-1	.	.
CASSRNDGDNQPQHF	TGTGCCAGCAGCCGAAATGACGGAGACAATCAGCCCCAGCATTTT	TRBV4-2	TRBJ1-5	.	.
CASSQDLAGGLLNYEQYF	TGCGCCAGCAGCCAAGACCTAGCGGGAGGTCTCCTAAACTACGAGCAGTACTTC	TRBV4-3	TRBJ2-7	TRBD2	.
CASSSGQNQPQHF	TGTGCCAGCAGCTCGGGACAAAATCAGCCCCAGCATTTT	TRBV5-4	TRBJ1-5	.	many
CSVEDRLAGSYEQYF	TGCAGCGTTGAAGATCGTCTAGCGGGGTCCTACGAGCAGTACTTC	TRBV29-1	TRBJ2-7	TRBD2	large
CASRLQRDRNNSPLHF	TGTGCCAGCAGACTACAGAGGGACAGGAATAATTCACCCCTCCACTTT	TRBV28	TRBJ1-6	TRBD1	.
CASAGEAYEQYF	TGCGCCAGCGCGGGGGAAGCCTACGAGCAGTACTTC	TRBV4-3	TRBJ2-7	TRBD2	few
CASRSWVSGNTIYF	TGTGCCAGCCGGAGTTGGGTGTCCGGAAACACCATATATTTT	TRBV18	TRBJ1-3	.	many
CASIGSHGYTF	TGTGCCAGTATAGGTTCCCATGGCTACACCTTC	TRBV19	TRBJ1-2	.	large
CASSLARAGNQPQHF	TGTGCCAGCAGTTTAGCCCGGGCAGGGAATCAGCCCCAGCATTTT	TRBV12-3/TRBV12-4	TRBJ1-5	.	few
CAWSPAGWVPGYTF	TGTGCCTGGAGTCCGGCGGGGTGGGTCCCTGGCTACACCTTC	TRBV30	TRBJ1-2	.	medium-sized
CASSQRGGAGANVLTF	TGCGCCAGCAGCCAGAGAGGGGGAGCTGGGGCCAACGTCCTGACTTTC	TRBV4-3	TRBJ2-6	.	.
CASSSRVLSVGEQYF	TGTGCCAGCAGTTCCCGGGTCCTCTCTGTAGGCGAGCAGTACTTC	TRBV27	TRBJ2-7	.	medium-sized
CASSKPQDARGQPQHF	TGTGCCAGCAGTAAACCTCAGGACGCACGGGGTCAGCCCCAGCATTTT	TRBV6-2/TRBV6-3	TRBJ1-5	.	few
CASSLGRAGAGANVLTF	TGTGCCAGCAGCTTAGGAAGGGCGGGGGCTGGGGCCAACGTCCTGACTTTC	TRBV7-9	TRBJ2-6	TRBD2	medium-sized
CASSSPGQGVSAEAFF	TGTGCCAGCAGTTCCCCGGGACAGGGGGTTAGCGCTGAAGCTTTCTTT	TRBV6-6	TRBJ1-1	TRBD1	many
CASSYTGRETQYF	TGTGCCAGCAGTTATACTGGGCGTGAGACCCAGTACTTC	TRBV6-5	TRBJ2-5	.	medium-sized
CATSRDKRNYGYTF	TGTGCCACCAGCAGAGATAAGCGGAACTATGGCTACACCTTC	TRBV15	TRBJ1-2	.	medium-sized
CASSSTATNYGYTF	TGTGCCAGCAGCTCGACAGCGACTAACTATGGCTACACCTTC	TRBV7-9	TRBJ1-2	.	many
CSAQGGTQETQYF	TGCAGTGCTCAGGGAGGCACCCAAGAGACCCAGTACTTC	TRBV20-1	TRBJ2-5	.	many
CASSIGGDHNEQFF	TGTGCCAGTAGTATAGGAGGGGACCACAATGAGCAGTTCTTC	TRBV19	TRBJ2-1	.	.
CASSEGANTGELFF	TGTGCCAGCAGTGAAGGAGCGAACACCGGGGAGCTGTTTTTT	TRBV2	TRBJ2-2	.	few
CASSLNREGYNEQFF	TGTGCCAGCAGCTTAAACCGGGAGGGGTACAATGAGCAGTTCTTC	TRBV13	TRBJ2-1	TRBD2	medium-sized
CASSSAPRTIQETQYF	TGTGCCAGCAGCTCCGCCCCTAGGACCATCCAAGAGACCCAGTACTTC	TRBV11-2	TRBJ2-5	.	.
CASSSGTGGPETQYF	TGTGCCAGCAGCTCCGGGACAGGGGGGCCAGAGACCCAGTACTTC	TRBV7-2	TRBJ2-5	TRBD1	many
CSASVVTSGYNEQFF	TGCAGTGCTAGCGTAGTGACTAGCGGTTACAATGAGCAGTTCTTC	TRBV20-1	TRBJ2-1	TRBD2	few